This T cell receptor (beta chain) was identified during a study of Graves' ophthalmopathy and Graves' hyperthyroidism. V dropped 4 bases and J dropped 8 bases, with 17 bases sitting between them. This CDR3 has 13 amino acids. Germline CDR1 is DFQATT and CDR2 is SNEGSKA (reference sequence). Amplified TCR beta CDR3 regions were obtained using RNA transcripts as template. Amplification began with first-round RT-PCR using HTBI primers, then second-round multiplex PCR was performed. TCRdb independently ran MiXCR on the multiplex PCR reads; one entry per CDR3 protein. The table includes almost 750,000 distinct CDR3 sequences, 40% detected once.

This receptor was taken from an adult man with Graves' ophthalmopathy. Sequenced input: peripheral blood. V usage is TRBV20-1 and J usage is TRBJ1-2; D ambiguous. The chain's CDR3 is CSATQPAENGYTF. The CDR3 bases are TGCAGTGCTACCCAGCCGGCGGAGAACGGCTACACCTTC.